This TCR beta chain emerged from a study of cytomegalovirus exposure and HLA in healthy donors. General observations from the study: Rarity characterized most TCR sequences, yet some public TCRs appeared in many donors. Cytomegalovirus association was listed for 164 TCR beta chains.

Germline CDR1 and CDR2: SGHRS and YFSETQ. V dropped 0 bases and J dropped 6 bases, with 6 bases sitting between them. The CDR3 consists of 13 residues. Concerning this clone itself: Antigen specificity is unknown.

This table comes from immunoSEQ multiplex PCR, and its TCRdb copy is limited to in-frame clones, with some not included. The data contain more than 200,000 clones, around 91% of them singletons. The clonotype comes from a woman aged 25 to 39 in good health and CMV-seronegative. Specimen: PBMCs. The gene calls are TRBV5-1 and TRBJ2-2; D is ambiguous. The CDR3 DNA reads TGCGCCAGCAGCTTGGGCGTTCCCGGGGAGCTGTTTTTT. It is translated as CASSLGVPGELFF.